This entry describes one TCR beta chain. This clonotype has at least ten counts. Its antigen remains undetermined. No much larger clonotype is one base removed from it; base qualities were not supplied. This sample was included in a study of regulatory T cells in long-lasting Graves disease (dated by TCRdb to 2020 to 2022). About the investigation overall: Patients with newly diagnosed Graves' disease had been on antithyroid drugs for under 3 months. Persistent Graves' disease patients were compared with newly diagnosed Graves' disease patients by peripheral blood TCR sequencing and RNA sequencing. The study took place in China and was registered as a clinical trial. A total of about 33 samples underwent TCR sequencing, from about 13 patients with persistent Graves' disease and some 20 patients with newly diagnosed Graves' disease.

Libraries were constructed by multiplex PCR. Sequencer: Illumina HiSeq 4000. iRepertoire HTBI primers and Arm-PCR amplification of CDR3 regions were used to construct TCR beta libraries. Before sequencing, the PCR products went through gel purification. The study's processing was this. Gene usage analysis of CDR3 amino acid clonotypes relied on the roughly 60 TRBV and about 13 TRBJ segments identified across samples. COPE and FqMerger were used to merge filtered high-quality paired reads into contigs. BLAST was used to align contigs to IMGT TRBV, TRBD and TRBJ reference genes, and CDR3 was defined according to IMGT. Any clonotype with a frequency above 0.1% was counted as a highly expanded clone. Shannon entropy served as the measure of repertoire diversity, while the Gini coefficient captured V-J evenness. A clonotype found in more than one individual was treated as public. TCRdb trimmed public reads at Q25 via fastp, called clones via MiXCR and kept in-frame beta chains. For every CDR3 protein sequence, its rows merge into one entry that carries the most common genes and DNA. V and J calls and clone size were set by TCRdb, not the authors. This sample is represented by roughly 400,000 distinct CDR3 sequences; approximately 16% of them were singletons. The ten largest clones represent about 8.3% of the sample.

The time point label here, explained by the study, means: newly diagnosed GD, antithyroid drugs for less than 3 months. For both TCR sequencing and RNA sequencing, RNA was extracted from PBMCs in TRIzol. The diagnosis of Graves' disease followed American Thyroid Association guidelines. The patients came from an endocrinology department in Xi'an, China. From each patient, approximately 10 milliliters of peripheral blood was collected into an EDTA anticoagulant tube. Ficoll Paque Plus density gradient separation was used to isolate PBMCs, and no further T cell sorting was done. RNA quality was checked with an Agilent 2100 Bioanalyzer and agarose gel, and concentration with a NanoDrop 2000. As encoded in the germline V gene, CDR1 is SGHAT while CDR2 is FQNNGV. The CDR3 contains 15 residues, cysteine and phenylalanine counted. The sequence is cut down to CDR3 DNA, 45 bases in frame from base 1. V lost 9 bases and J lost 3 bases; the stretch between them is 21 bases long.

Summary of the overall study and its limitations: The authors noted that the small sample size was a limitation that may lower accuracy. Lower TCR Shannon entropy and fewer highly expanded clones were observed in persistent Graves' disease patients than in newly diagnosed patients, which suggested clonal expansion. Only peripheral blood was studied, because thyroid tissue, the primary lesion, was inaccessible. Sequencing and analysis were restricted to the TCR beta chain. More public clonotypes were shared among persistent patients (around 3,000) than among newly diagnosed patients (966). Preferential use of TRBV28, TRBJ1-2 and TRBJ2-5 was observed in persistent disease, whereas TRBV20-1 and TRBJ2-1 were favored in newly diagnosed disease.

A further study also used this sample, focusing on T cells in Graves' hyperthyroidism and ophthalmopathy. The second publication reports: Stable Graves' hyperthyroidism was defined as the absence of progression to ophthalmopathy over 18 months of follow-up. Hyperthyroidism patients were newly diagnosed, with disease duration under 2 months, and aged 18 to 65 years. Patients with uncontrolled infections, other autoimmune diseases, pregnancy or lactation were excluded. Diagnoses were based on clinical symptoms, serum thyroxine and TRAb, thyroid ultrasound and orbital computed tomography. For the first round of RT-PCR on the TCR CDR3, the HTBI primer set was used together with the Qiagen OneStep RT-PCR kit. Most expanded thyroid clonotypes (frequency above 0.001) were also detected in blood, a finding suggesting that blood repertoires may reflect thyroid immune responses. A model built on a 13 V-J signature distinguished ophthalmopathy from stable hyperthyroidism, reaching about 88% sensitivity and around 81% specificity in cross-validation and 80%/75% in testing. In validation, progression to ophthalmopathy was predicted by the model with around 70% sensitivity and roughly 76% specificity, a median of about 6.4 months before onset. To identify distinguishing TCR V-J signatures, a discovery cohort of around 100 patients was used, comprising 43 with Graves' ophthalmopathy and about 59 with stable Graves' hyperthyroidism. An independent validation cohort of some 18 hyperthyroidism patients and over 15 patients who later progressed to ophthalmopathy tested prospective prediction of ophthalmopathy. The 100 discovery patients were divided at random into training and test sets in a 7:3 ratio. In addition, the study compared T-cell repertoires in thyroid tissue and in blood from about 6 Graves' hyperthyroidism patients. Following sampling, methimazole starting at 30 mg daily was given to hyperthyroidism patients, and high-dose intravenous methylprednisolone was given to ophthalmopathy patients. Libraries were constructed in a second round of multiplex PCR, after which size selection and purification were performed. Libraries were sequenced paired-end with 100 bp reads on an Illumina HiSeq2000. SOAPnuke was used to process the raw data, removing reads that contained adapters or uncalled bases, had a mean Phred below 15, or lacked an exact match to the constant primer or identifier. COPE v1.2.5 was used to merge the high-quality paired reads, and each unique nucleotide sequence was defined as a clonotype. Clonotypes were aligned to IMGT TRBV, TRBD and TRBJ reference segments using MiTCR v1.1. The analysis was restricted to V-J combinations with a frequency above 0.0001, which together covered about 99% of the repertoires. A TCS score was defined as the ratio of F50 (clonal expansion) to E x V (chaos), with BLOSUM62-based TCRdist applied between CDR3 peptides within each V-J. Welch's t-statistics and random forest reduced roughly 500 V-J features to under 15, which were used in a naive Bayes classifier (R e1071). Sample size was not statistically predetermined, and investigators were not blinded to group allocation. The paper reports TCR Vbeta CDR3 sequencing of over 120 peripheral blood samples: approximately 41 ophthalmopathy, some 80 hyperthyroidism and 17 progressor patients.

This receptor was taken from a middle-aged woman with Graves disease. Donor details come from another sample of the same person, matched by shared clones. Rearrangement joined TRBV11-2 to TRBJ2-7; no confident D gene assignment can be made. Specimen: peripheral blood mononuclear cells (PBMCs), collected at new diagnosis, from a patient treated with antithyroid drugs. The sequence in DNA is TGTGCCAGTCAGAGGCCGCCCCCATCCAGCTACGAGCAGTACTTC. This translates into CASQRPPPSSYEQYF.